The clone carrying this TCR beta chain was seen once. The data stem from a study of Ad26.COV2.S vaccination and SARS-CoV-2 variants. Looked up from germline, CDR1 is GTSNPN and CDR2 is SVGIG (reference sequence). The CDR3 extends over 13 amino acids. With 4 bases removed from V and 1 base from J, the gap between germline ends came to 10 bases. Specified treatment: 15 to 20 received Ad26.COV2.S at low or high dose, single or two shots; 5 received placebo; per-sample allocation not given. On day 63 after the first injection, vaccine and placebo recipients gave samples. The repertoire was sequenced with immunoSEQ multiplex PCR; TCRdb's copy has only in-frame clones and lacks some. Here the sample spans some 320,000 clones, about 86% being singletons.

The sequencing here drew on peripheral blood, taken in a trial of Ad26.COV2.S vaccine versus placebo. The TCR originated in a person between 18 and 65 years old who received the Ad26.COV2.S COVID-19 vaccine or a placebo. The gene calls are TRBV30 and TRBJ1-1; no clear D gene. The CDR3 DNA reads TGTGCCTGGATCAAAGGGTGGAACACTGAAGCTTTCTTT. Encoded protein: CAWIKGWNTEAFF.